Listed below are T cell receptor beta chains from one sample, sequenced in a study of regulatory T cells in long-lasting Graves disease. TCRdb re-called the multiplex PCR reads with MiXCR, one entry per CDR3 protein. The sample shows a few hundred thousand distinct CDR3 sequences, 15% to 20% of them seen only once. This sample was also put to use in a study of T cells in Graves' hyperthyroidism and ophthalmopathy.

This sample comprised peripheral blood mononuclear cells (PBMCs), obtained at new diagnosis, from a patient treated with antithyroid drugs. The receptors were sampled from a young woman with Graves disease. Both conserved end residues are trimmed from each CDR3. Each record gives: J gene, D gene, clone size, V gene, CDR3 protein. D genes are given only for firm matches. A row's size may be missing; if present it is once, few, many or a size class.

J gene: TRBJ2-7
D gene: TRBD1
clone size: few
V gene: TRBV4-1
CDR3 protein: ASSHGTGPGYEQY

J gene: TRBJ1-1
D gene: -
clone size: -
V gene: TRBV6-1
CDR3 protein: ASSEAPEGEAF

J gene: TRBJ1-1
D gene: TRBD1
clone size: -
V gene: TRBV7-2
CDR3 protein: ASSLGQGMFEAF

J gene: TRBJ2-1
D gene: -
clone size: many
V gene: TRBV7-9
CDR3 protein: ASSNTGFYYNEQF

J gene: TRBJ2-7
D gene: -
clone size: many
V gene: TRBV18
CDR3 protein: ASSPPNLQDYEQY

J gene: TRBJ2-1
D gene: -
clone size: many
V gene: TRBV20-1
CDR3 protein: SARDSNYDYNEQF

J gene: TRBJ2-2
D gene: -
clone size: -
V gene: TRBV6-1
CDR3 protein: ASSPRGGAGELF

J gene: TRBJ2-3
D gene: -
clone size: many
V gene: TRBV18
CDR3 protein: ASSQTSGRDTDTQY

J gene: TRBJ2-3
D gene: TRBD2
clone size: many
V gene: TRBV7-3
CDR3 protein: ASSPIRGGSDTQY

J gene: TRBJ1-1
D gene: -
clone size: many
V gene: TRBV12-3/TRBV12-4
CDR3 protein: ASSLGGRVAEAF

J gene: TRBJ2-7
D gene: -
clone size: many
V gene: TRBV28
CDR3 protein: ASSLTSLPIGEQY

J gene: TRBJ2-3
D gene: TRBD2
clone size: many
V gene: TRBV10-3
CDR3 protein: AISPSGPAADTQY

J gene: TRBJ2-2
D gene: TRBD1
clone size: many
V gene: TRBV11-2
CDR3 protein: ASSPGTGVNTGELF

J gene: TRBJ1-5
D gene: -
clone size: many
V gene: TRBV19
CDR3 protein: ASSIDLTTQPQH

J gene: TRBJ1-2
D gene: -
clone size: many
V gene: TRBV28
CDR3 protein: ASLKGIYGYT

J gene: TRBJ1-1
D gene: -
clone size: -
V gene: TRBV29-1
CDR3 protein: SVEEPVNTEAF

J gene: TRBJ1-4
D gene: -
clone size: many
V gene: TRBV18
CDR3 protein: ASSPPSGAVEKLF

J gene: TRBJ2-7
D gene: -
clone size: -
V gene: TRBV2
CDR3 protein: ASRATRDMNEQY

J gene: TRBJ2-4
D gene: -
clone size: -
V gene: TRBV6-4
CDR3 protein: ASSWDGIKLAKSIQY

J gene: TRBJ2-5
D gene: -
clone size: -
V gene: TRBV20-1
CDR3 protein: SARGTAGPRVETQY

J gene: TRBJ2-4
D gene: TRBD2
clone size: few
V gene: TRBV3-1
CDR3 protein: ASSKGVRGGRGNIQY

J gene: TRBJ2-3
D gene: -
clone size: few
V gene: TRBV5-1
CDR3 protein: ASSSRTASTDTQY

J gene: TRBJ2-7
D gene: TRBD1
clone size: many
V gene: TRBV2
CDR3 protein: ASSDIQTGGSREQY

J gene: TRBJ2-3
D gene: TRBD1
clone size: few
V gene: TRBV5-1
CDR3 protein: ASRPGQGAEDTQY

J gene: TRBJ2-1
D gene: TRBD2
clone size: many
V gene: TRBV7-8
CDR3 protein: ASSLGLAVYNEQF

J gene: TRBJ1-1
D gene: -
clone size: many
V gene: TRBV18
CDR3 protein: ASSPPSGVTEAF

J gene: TRBJ2-2
D gene: -
clone size: few
V gene: TRBV7-2
CDR3 protein: ASSLERADTGELF

J gene: TRBJ1-2
D gene: -
clone size: few
V gene: TRBV5-6
CDR3 protein: ASSSRDLYA

J gene: TRBJ2-2
D gene: TRBD1
clone size: few
V gene: TRBV14
CDR3 protein: ASSRQGATGELF

J gene: TRBJ1-4
D gene: -
clone size: -
V gene: TRBV6-2/TRBV6-3
CDR3 protein: ASSSDPGTGREKLF

J gene: TRBJ2-5
D gene: TRBD2
clone size: -
V gene: TRBV9
CDR3 protein: ASSSKSLAGQETQY

J gene: TRBJ2-7
D gene: TRBD2
clone size: -
V gene: TRBV27
CDR3 protein: ASSADGLAGVEQY

J gene: TRBJ1-2
D gene: TRBD1
clone size: many
V gene: TRBV6-2/TRBV6-3
CDR3 protein: ASSEGPLGQGFYGYT

J gene: -
D gene: -
clone size: many
V gene: TRBV2
CDR3 protein: ASSEGAVGAF

J gene: TRBJ2-5
D gene: TRBD2
clone size: many
V gene: TRBV27
CDR3 protein: ASRPTSGGARETQY

J gene: TRBJ2-1
D gene: TRBD2
clone size: -
V gene: TRBV25-1
CDR3 protein: ASSVGLAGGEEQF

J gene: TRBJ1-5
D gene: -
clone size: many
V gene: TRBV6-5
CDR3 protein: ASSYDTVSNQPQH

J gene: TRBJ2-7
D gene: TRBD2
clone size: few
V gene: TRBV7-9
CDR3 protein: ASSLGLAGASHRYEQY

J gene: TRBJ1-1
D gene: -
clone size: many
V gene: TRBV11-2
CDR3 protein: ASSIDRNTEAF

J gene: TRBJ1-6
D gene: TRBD1
clone size: -
V gene: TRBV20-1
CDR3 protein: SANWDSLSSYNSPLH

J gene: TRBJ1-1
D gene: TRBD1
clone size: -
V gene: TRBV19
CDR3 protein: ASSVTGGVTEAF

J gene: TRBJ2-3
D gene: TRBD2
clone size: -
V gene: TRBV20-1
CDR3 protein: SARISGRETPDTQY

J gene: TRBJ2-7
D gene: TRBD2
clone size: many
V gene: TRBV6-5
CDR3 protein: ASSFREDYEQY

J gene: TRBJ2-3
D gene: -
clone size: many
V gene: TRBV5-1
CDR3 protein: ASSLDLDTQY

J gene: TRBJ2-2
D gene: TRBD1
clone size: many
V gene: TRBV5-1
CDR3 protein: ASSSTGVDTGELF

J gene: TRBJ2-5
D gene: -
clone size: many
V gene: TRBV11-2
CDR3 protein: ASSLDTRSETQY

J gene: TRBJ2-3
D gene: -
clone size: few
V gene: TRBV30
CDR3 protein: AWSVRDISTDTQY

J gene: TRBJ2-3
D gene: TRBD2
clone size: many
V gene: TRBV20-1
CDR3 protein: SVRLAGRDTQY

J gene: TRBJ1-5
D gene: -
clone size: many
V gene: TRBV30
CDR3 protein: AWSRGGFSNQPQH

J gene: TRBJ1-4
D gene: -
clone size: -
V gene: TRBV7-9
CDR3 protein: ASSDRAGEMEKLF

J gene: TRBJ2-1
D gene: -
clone size: many
V gene: TRBV7-2
CDR3 protein: ASSLLMGINEQF

J gene: TRBJ2-5
D gene: TRBD2
clone size: few
V gene: TRBV3-1
CDR3 protein: ASMLAGAETQY

J gene: TRBJ2-6
D gene: -
clone size: many
V gene: TRBV2
CDR3 protein: ASSEDRTFRGGPSGANVLT

J gene: TRBJ1-4
D gene: -
clone size: -
V gene: TRBV20-1
CDR3 protein: SAGYRATNEKLF

J gene: TRBJ2-4
D gene: -
clone size: many
V gene: TRBV28
CDR3 protein: ASSLQLAKNIQY

J gene: TRBJ2-7
D gene: TRBD2
clone size: -
V gene: TRBV3-1
CDR3 protein: ASSQLAGVGEQY